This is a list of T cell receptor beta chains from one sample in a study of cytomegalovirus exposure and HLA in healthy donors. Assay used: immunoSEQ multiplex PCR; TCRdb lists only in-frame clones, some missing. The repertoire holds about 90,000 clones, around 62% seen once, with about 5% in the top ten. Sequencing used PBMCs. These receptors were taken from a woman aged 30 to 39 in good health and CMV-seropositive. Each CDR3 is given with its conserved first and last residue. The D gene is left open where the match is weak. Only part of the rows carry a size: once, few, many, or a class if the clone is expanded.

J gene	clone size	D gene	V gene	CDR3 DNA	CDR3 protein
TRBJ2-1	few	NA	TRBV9	TGTGCCAGCAGTGGAGGATGGGAGCAGTTCTTC	CASSGGWEQFF
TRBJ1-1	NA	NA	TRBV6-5	TGTGCCAGCAGTTACTCCTCGAACACTGAAGCTTTCTTT	CASSYSSNTEAFF
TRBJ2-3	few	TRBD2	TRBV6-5	TGTGCCAGCAGTTACTCTATAGCGGGGAGCACAGATACGCAGTATTTT	CASSYSIAGSTDTQYF
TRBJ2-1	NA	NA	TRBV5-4	TGTGCCAGCAGCTTGAGGGGGAGGGGGGCTAGCAATGAGCAGTTCTTC	CASSLRGRGASNEQFF
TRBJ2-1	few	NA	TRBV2	TGTGCCAGCAGTGTTAGGAGGGGACAGCAGTTCTTC	CASSVRRGQQFF
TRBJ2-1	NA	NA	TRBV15	TGTGCCACCACCTCCCTCAGGGGGGACAAGGGCAATGAGCAGTTCTTC	CATTSLRGDKGNEQFF
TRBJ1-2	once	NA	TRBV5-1	TGCGCCAGCAGCTTTCAGGCACCCAACTATGGCTACACCTTC	CASSFQAPNYGYTF
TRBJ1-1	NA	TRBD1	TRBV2	TGTGCCAGCAGTGAATTTATAGGGGGCATCATGAACACTGAAGCTTTCTTT	CASSEFIGGIMNTEAFF
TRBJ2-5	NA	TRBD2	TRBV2	TGTGCCAGCAGTGAAGCGCTTCGGCGGGGGGGCCGAGAGACCCAGTACTTC	CASSEALRRGGRETQYF
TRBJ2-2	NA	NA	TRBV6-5	TGTGCCAGCAGTTACGAGGGTTTAGGGGAGCTGTTTTTT	CASSYEGLGELFF
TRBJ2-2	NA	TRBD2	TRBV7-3	TGTGCCAGCAGCCCCGACTTACTAGCGGCGAACACCGGGGAGCTGTTTTTT	CASSPDLLAANTGELFF
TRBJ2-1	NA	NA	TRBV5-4	TGTGCCAGCAGCTTCGGTAGCGGTTACGAGCAGTTCTTC	CASSFGSGYEQFF
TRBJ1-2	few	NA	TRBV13	TGTGCCAGCAGCTACTCCCCGGGTTTCTCCTATGGCTACACCTTC	CASSYSPGFSYGYTF
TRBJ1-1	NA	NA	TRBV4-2	TGTGCCAGCAGCCAAGATCTGGAGGTGCACACTGAAGCTTTCTTT	CASSQDLEVHTEAFF
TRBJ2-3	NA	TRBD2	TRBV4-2	TGTGCCAGCAGCCCTCATAGGACTAGCGGGGATGCAGATACGCAGTATTTT	CASSPHRTSGDADTQYF
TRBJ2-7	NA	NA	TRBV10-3	TGTGCCATAACAGGTGAACCGTCGGACGAGCAGTACTTC	CAITGEPSDEQYF
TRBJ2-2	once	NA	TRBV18	TGTGCCAGCTCACCCGAGTGGGAGCTGTTTTTT	CASSPEWELFF
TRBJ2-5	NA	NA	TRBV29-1	TGCAGCGTTCGGACAGTTAACCAAGAGACCCAGTACTTC	CSVRTVNQETQYF
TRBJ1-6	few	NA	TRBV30	TGTGCCTGGGCAGGACAGAGAAATTCACCCCTCCACTTT	CAWAGQRNSPLHF
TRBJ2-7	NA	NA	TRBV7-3	TGTGCCAGCAGCCTTGGCGCGGGGCCCTCCTACGAGCAGTACTTC	CASSLGAGPSYEQYF
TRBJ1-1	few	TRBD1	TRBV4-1	TGCGCCAGCAGCCAAGACAGGGGGTTAGTTGAAGCTTTCTTT	CASSQDRGLVEAFF
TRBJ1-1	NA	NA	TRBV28	TGTGCCAGCAGTTTAGGGACAAGGACTACTGAAGCTTTCTTT	CASSLGTRTTEAFF
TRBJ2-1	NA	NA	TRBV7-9	TGTTCCAGCAGCTTAATGGGGGGGACAGGAGCATACAATGAGCAGTTCTTC	CSSSLMGGTGAYNEQFF
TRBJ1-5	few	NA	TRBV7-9	TGTGCCAGCAGCTCGGGTGCGCAGGGGAATCAGCCCCAGCATTTT	CASSSGAQGNQPQHF
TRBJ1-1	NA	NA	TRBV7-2	TGTGCCAGCAGCTCCGGACTGGCGAACACTGAAGCTTTCTTT	CASSSGLANTEAFF
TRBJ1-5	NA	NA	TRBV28	TGTGCCAGCAGTTTTGACAGCCCCAATCAGCCCCAGCATTTT	CASSFDSPNQPQHF
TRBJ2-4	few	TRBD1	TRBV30	TGTGCCTGGAACCCTGCGCCAGGGGGCACGCACATTCAGTACTTC	CAWNPAPGGTHIQYF
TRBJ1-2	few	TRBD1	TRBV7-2	TGTGCCAGCAGCCTACGGGGACAGGGTCTTCGCTACACCTTC	CASSLRGQGLRYTF
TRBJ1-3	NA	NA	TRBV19	TGTGCCAGTAACGAGGCCTTATCTGGAAACACCATATATTTT	CASNEALSGNTIYF
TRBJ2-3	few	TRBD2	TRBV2	TGTGCCAGCAGTTCGGGACTAGCGGCCTCTAGCACAGATACGCAGTATTTT	CASSSGLAASSTDTQYF
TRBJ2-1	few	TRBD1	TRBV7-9	TGTGCCAGCAGACCGGGACAGTCACGCTCCTACAATGAGCAGTTCTTC	CASRPGQSRSYNEQFF
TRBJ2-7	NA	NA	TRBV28	TGTGCCAGCAGAAACAGACCCTACGAGCAGTACTTC	CASRNRPYEQYF
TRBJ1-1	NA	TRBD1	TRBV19	TGTGCCAGTAGTATAAGGGGGCCTGAAGCTTTCTTT	CASSIRGPEAFF
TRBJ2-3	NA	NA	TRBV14	TGTGCCAGCAGCCAAGGTCCAGGGCCAAATACGCAGTATTTT	CASSQGPGPNTQYF
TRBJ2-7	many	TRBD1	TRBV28	TGTGCCAGCAGTTTTCCGGGGACAGATTACGAGCAGTACTTC	CASSFPGTDYEQYF
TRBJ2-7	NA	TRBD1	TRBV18	TGTGCCAGCTCACGTGCCGGCCCGGACAGGGGCTACGAGCAGTACTTC	CASSRAGPDRGYEQYF
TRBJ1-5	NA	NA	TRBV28	TGTGCCAGCAGTCCTGCAGGGGTTGGGGGCAATCAGCCCCAGCATTTT	CASSPAGVGGNQPQHF
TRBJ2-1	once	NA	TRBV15	TGTGCCACCAGCAGAGATCTCTTCGTGTATGAGCAGTTCTTC	CATSRDLFVYEQFF
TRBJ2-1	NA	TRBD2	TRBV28	TGTGCCAGCAGTTTGGGCGGGAGCTCCTACAATGAGCAGTTCTTC	CASSLGGSSYNEQFF
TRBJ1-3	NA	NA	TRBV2	TGTGCCAGCAGAAACGGAGAAGCTGGAAACACCATATATTTT	CASRNGEAGNTIYF
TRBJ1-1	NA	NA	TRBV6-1	TGTGCCAGCAGTCTTCGGTCGGGGTTATCATCTGAAGCTTTCTTT	CASSLRSGLSSEAFF
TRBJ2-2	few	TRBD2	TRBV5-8	TGTGCCAGCAGCCTTCTAATACTAGCGGGGGTCACCGGGGAGCTGTTTTTT	CASSLLILAGVTGELFF
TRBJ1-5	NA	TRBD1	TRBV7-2	TGTGCCAGCAGCCCGGACAGGGGAGGGCAGCCCCAGCATTTT	CASSPDRGGQPQHF
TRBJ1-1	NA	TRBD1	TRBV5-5	TGTGCCAGTCAGCGGGAAGACAGGGGAAGCACTGAAGCTTTCTTT	CASQREDRGSTEAFF
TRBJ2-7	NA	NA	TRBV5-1	TGCGCCAGCAGCTTGGGAACTTACGAGCAGTACTTC	CASSLGTYEQYF
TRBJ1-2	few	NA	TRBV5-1	TGCGCCAGCAGCTTCTCAGGGCAGGGCTATGGCTACACCTTC	CASSFSGQGYGYTF
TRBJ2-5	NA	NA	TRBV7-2	TGTGCCAGCAGCGGGGGGTCCCAAGAGACCCAGTACTTC	CASSGGSQETQYF
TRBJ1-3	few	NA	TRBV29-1	TGCAGCGTCCTACAGGGATTTCCTGGAAACACCATATATTTT	CSVLQGFPGNTIYF
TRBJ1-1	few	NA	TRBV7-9	TGTGCCAGCAGCCAAGATTGGCAGGGAGGCGAAGCTTTCTTT	CASSQDWQGGEAFF